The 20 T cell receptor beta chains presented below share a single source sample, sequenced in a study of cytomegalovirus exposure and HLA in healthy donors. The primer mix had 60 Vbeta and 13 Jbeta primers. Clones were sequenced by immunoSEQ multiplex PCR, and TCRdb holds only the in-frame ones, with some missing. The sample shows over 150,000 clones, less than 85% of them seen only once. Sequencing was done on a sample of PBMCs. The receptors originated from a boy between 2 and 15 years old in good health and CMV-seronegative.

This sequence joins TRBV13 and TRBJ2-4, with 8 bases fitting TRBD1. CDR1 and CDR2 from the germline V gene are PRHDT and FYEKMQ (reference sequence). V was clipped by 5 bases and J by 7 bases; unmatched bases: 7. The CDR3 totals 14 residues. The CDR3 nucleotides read TGTGCCAGCAGCCGGAGGACAGGGTCCAACATTCAGTACTTC. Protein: CASSRRTGSNIQYF.

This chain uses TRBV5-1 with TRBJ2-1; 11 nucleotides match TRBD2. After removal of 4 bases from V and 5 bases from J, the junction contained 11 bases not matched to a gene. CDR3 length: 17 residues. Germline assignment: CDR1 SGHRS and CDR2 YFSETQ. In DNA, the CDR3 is TGCGCCAGCAGCCTGAAGCCCACTAGCGGGAGTAACAATGAGCAGTTCTTC. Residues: CASSLKPTSGSNNEQFF.

Written as DNA, the CDR3 is TGTGCCAGCAGCTTAAGGGACAGGGGCCCCTATAATTCACCCCTCCACTTT. This encodes CASSLRDRGPYNSPLHF. This chain connects TRBV13 to TRBJ1-6; 10 positions agree with TRBD1. CDR3 size: 17 residues. Unmatched junction bases numbered 3, after V lost 2 bases and J lost 2 bases. The germline CDR1 and CDR2 sequences are PRHDT and FYEKMQ (reference sequence).

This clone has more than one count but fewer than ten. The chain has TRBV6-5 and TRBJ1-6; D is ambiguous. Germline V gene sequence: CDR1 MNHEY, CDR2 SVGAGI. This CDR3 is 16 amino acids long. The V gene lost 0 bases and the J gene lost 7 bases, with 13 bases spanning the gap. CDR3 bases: TGTGCCAGCAGTTACTCCCCCGGTGGCAGGAATTCACCCCTCCACTTT. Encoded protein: CASSYSPGGRNSPLHF.

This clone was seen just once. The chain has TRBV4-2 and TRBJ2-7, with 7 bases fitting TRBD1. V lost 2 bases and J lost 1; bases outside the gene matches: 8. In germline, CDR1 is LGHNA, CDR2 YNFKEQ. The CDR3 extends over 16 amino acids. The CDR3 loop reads CASSQRQGGGSYEQYF. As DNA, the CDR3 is TGTGCCAGCAGCCAAAGACAGGGTGGAGGATCCTACGAGCAGTACTTC.

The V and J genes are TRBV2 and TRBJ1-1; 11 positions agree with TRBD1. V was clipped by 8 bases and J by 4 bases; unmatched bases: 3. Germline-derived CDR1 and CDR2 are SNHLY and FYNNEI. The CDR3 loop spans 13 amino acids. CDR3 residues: CASGDRGFTEAFF. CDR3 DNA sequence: TGTGCCAGCGGGGACAGGGGGTTCACTGAAGCTTTCTTT.

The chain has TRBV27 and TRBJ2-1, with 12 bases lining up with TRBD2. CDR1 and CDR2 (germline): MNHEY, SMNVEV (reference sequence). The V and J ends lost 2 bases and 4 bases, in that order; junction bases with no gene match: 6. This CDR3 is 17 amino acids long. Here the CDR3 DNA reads TGTGCCAGCAGTTTACTGACTAGCGGGAGTATGTACAATGAGCAGTTCTTC. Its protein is CASSLLTSGSMYNEQFF.

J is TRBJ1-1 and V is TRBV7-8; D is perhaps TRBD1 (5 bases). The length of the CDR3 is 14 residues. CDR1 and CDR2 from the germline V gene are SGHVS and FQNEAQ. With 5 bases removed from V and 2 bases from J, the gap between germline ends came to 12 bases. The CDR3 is CASSRNQGNTEAFF. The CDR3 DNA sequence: TGTGCCAGCAGCCGTAACCAGGGTAACACTGAAGCTTTCTTT. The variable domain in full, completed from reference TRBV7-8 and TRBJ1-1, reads GAGVSQSPRYKVAKRGQDVALRCDPISGHVSLFWYQQALGQGPEFLTYFQNEAQLDKSGLPSDRFFAERPEGSVSTLKIQRTQQEDSAVYLCASSRNQGNTEAFFGQGTRLTVV.

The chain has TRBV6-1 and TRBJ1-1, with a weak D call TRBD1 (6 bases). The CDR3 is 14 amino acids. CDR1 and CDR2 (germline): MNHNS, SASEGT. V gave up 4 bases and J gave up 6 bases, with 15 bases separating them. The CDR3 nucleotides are TGTGCCAGCAGTGGCGGGGGGGCAGGCGCTGAAGCTTTCTTT. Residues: CASSGGGAGAEAFF.

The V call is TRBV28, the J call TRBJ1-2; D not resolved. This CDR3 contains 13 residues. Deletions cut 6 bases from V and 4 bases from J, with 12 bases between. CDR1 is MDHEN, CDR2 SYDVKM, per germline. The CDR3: CASSPVVSYGYTF. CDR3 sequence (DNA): TGTGCCAGCAGCCCGGTCGTGAGCTATGGCTACACCTTC.

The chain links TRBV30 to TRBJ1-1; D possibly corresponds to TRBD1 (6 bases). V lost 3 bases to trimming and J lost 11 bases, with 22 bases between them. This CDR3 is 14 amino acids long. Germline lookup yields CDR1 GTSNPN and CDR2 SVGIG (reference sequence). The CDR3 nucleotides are TGTGCCTGGAGGCGATTACAAAGGGGGTTAGATGCTTTCTTT. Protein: CAWRRLQRGLDAFF. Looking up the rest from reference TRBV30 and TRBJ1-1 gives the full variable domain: SQTIHQWPATLVQPVGSPLSLECTVEGTSNPNLYWYRQAAGRGLQLLFYSVGIGQISSEVPQNLSASRPQDRQFILSSKKLLLSDSGFYLCAWRRLQRGLDAFFGQGTRLTVV.

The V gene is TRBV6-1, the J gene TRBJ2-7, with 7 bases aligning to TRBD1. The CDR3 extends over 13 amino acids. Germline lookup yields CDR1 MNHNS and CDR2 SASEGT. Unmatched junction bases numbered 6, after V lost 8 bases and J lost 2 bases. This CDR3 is CASARTGPYEQYV. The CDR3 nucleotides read TGTGCCAGCGCACGGACAGGCCCCTACGAGCAGTACGTC.

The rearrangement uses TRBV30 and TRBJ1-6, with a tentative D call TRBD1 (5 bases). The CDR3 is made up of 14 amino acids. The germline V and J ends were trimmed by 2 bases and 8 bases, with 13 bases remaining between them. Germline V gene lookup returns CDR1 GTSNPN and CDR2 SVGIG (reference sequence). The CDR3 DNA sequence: TGTGCCTGGAGTACTGGGGGGATCGATTCACCCCTCCACTTT. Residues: CAWSTGGIDSPLHF.

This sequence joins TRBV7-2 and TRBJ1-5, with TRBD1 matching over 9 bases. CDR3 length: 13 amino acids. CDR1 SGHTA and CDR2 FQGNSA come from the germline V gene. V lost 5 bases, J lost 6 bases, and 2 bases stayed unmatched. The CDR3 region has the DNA TGTGCCAGCAGCGGGACAGGGTTTCAGCCCCAGCATTTT. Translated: CASSGTGFQPQHF.

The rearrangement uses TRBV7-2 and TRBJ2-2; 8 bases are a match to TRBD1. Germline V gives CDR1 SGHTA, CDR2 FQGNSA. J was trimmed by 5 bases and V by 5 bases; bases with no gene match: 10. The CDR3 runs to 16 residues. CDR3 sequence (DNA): TGTGCCAGCAGCACTGGACAGGGAATAGGTACCGGGGAGCTGTTTTTT. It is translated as CASSTGQGIGTGELFF.

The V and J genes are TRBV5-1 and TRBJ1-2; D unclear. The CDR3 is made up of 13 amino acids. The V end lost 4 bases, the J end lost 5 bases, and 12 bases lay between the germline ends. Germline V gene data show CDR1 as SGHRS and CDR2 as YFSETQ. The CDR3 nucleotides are TGCGCCAGCAGCCCCAGAGGTCTGTATGGCTACACCTTC. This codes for CASSPRGLYGYTF.

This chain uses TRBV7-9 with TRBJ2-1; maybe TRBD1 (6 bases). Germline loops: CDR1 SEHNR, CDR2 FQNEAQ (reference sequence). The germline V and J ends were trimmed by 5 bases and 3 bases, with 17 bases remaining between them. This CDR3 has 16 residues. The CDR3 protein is CASSPTTGKIYNEQFF. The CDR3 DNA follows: TGTGCCAGCAGCCCAACAACAGGGAAAATCTACAATGAGCAGTTCTTC.

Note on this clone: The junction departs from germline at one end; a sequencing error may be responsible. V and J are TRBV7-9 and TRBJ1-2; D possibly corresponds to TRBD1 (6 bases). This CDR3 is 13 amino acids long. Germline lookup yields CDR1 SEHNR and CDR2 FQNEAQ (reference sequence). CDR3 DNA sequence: TGTTCCAGCAGTACCCGACAGGTCTATGGCTACACCTTC. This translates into CSSSTRQVYGYTF. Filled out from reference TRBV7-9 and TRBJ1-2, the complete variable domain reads DTGVSQNPRHKITKRGQNVTFRCDPISEHNRLYWYRQTLGQGPEFLTYFQNEAQLEKSRLLSDRFSAERPKGSFSTLEIQRTEQGDSAMYLCSSSTRQVYGYTFGSGTRLTVV.

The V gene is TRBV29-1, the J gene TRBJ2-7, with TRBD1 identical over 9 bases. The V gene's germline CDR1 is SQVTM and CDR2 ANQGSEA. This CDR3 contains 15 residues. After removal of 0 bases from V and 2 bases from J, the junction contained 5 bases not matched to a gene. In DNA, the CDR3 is TGCAGCGTTGAAGACGGGACAGGGATAACCTACGAGCAGTACGTC. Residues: CSVEDGTGITYEQYV.

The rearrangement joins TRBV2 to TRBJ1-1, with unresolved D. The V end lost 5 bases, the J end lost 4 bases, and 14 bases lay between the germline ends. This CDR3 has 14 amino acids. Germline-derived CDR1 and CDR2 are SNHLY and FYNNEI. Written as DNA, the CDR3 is TGTGCCAGCAGTAGTGATCCACGGGGCACTGAAGCTTTCTTT. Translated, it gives CASSSDPRGTEAFF.